This is a list of T cell receptor beta chains from one sample in a study of follicular helper T cells after annual influenza vaccination. Repertoires were generated with immunoSEQ multiplex PCR, while TCRdb's copy carries only in-frame clones and drops some. The sample includes around 6,500 clones, around 86% of them seen just once. Material: CXCR5- memory CD4+ T cells sorted from blood, obtained on the day of influenza vaccination. Receptor source: an adult who received the influenza vaccine. CDR3s include the opening cysteine and the closing phenylalanine or tryptophan. Fields, in order: J gene, V gene, CDR3 length, clone size, D gene, CDR3 protein, CDR3 DNA. A D gene is named only where the DNA matches it firmly. Only some rows state a clone size, as once, few, many or a class for expanded clones.

j_gene: TRBJ1-1; v_gene: TRBV6-5; len: 14; abundance: NA; d_gene: NA; CDR3aa: CASSATGGNTEAFF; CDR3nt: TGTGCCAGCAGTGCGACAGGAGGGAACACTGAAGCTTTCTTT
j_gene: TRBJ1-1; v_gene: TRBV6-5; len: 13; abundance: once; d_gene: NA; CDR3aa: CASSRGLLTEAFF; CDR3nt: TGTGCCAGCAGTCGGGGTTTATTGACTGAAGCTTTCTTT
j_gene: TRBJ1-5; v_gene: TRBV21-1; len: 17; abundance: NA; d_gene: NA; CDR3aa: CASSSTVLHWHHQPQHF; CDR3nt: TGTGCCAGCAGTTCCACAGTACTACATTGGCATCATCAGCCCCAGCATTTT
j_gene: TRBJ2-2; v_gene: TRBV18; len: 16; abundance: NA; d_gene: TRBD1; CDR3aa: CASSYVGQGKTGELFF; CDR3nt: TGTGCCAGCTCATACGTTGGACAGGGGAAGACCGGGGAGCTGTTTTTT
j_gene: TRBJ1-5; v_gene: TRBV11-3; len: 17; abundance: NA; d_gene: NA; CDR3aa: CASSFPRDEFCNQPQHF; CDR3nt: TGTGCCAGCAGCTTTCCCCGGGACGAATTTTGCAATCAGCCCCAGCATTTT
j_gene: TRBJ1-1; v_gene: TRBV7-9; len: 15; abundance: NA; d_gene: NA; CDR3aa: CASSFWGRRPTEAFF; CDR3nt: TGTGCCAGCAGCTTTTGGGGGCGTAGGCCGACTGAAGCTTTCTTT
j_gene: TRBJ1-2; v_gene: TRBV27; len: 13; abundance: NA; d_gene: NA; CDR3aa: CASRGRERDGYTF; CDR3nt: TGTGCCAGCAGGGGTAGGGAACGGGATGGCTACACCTTC
j_gene: TRBJ2-7; v_gene: TRBV5-8; len: 11; abundance: few; d_gene: NA; CDR3aa: CATSKAYEQYF; CDR3nt: TGTGCCACCTCGAAGGCCTACGAGCAGTACTTC
j_gene: TRBJ1-2; v_gene: TRBV11-3; len: 13; abundance: few; d_gene: TRBD1; CDR3aa: CASRGQGADRYTF; CDR3nt: TGTGCCAGCCGGGGACAGGGGGCGGATCGCTACACCTTC
j_gene: TRBJ1-6; v_gene: TRBV11-3; len: 14; abundance: few; d_gene: NA; CDR3aa: CASSQEGPNSPLHF; CDR3nt: TGTGCCAGCAGCCAAGAGGGACCCAATTCACCCCTCCACTTT
j_gene: TRBJ1-2; v_gene: TRBV9; len: 15; abundance: NA; d_gene: TRBD1; CDR3aa: CASSVGETGIYGYTF; CDR3nt: TGTGCCAGCAGCGTAGGGGAGACAGGGATCTATGGCTACACCTTC
j_gene: TRBJ1-6; v_gene: TRBV6-1; len: 15; abundance: NA; d_gene: TRBD1; CDR3aa: CASSAAPTGFSPLHF; CDR3nt: TGTGCCAGCAGTGCCGCCCCGACAGGGTTTTCACCCCTCCACTTT
j_gene: TRBJ2-3; v_gene: TRBV18; len: 15; abundance: NA; d_gene: NA; CDR3aa: CASSRRDGLTDTQYF; CDR3nt: TGTGCCAGCTCACGCAGGGACGGGCTCACAGATACGCAGTATTTT
j_gene: TRBJ2-7; v_gene: TRBV6-5; len: 13; abundance: few; d_gene: NA; CDR3aa: CASRPATLYEQYF; CDR3nt: TGTGCCAGCAGACCAGCGACCCTCTACGAGCAGTACTTC
j_gene: TRBJ2-2; v_gene: TRBV7-2; len: 17; abundance: NA; d_gene: TRBD2; CDR3aa: CASSLIAGGPRTGELFF; CDR3nt: TGTGCCAGCAGCTTAATAGCGGGGGGGCCGCGCACCGGGGAGCTGTTTTTT
j_gene: TRBJ2-3; v_gene: TRBV7-2; len: 15; abundance: NA; d_gene: NA; CDR3aa: CASSFKQANIDTQYF; CDR3nt: TGTGCCAGCAGCTTTAAGCAGGCCAATATAGATACGCAGTATTTT
j_gene: TRBJ2-7; v_gene: TRBV7-2; len: 14; abundance: NA; d_gene: NA; CDR3aa: CASSFGTATYEQYF; CDR3nt: TGTGCCAGCAGCTTTGGGACGGCGACCTACGAGCAGTACTTC
j_gene: TRBJ2-7; v_gene: TRBV12-5; len: 14; abundance: few; d_gene: NA; CDR3aa: CASGPPDSPYEQYF; CDR3nt: TGTGCTAGTGGTCCCCCAGATTCACCCTACGAGCAGTACTTC
j_gene: TRBJ1-3; v_gene: TRBV7-9; len: 17; abundance: NA; d_gene: NA; CDR3aa: CASSLLGGQPGRNTIYF; CDR3nt: TGTGCCAGCAGCTTACTAGGGGGACAACCCGGTAGAAACACCATATATTTT
j_gene: TRBJ2-3; v_gene: TRBV7-2; len: 17; abundance: NA; d_gene: TRBD2; CDR3aa: CASSLIGLAGGTDTQYF; CDR3nt: TGTGCCAGCAGCTTAATTGGGCTAGCGGGGGGCACAGATACGCAGTATTTT
j_gene: TRBJ2-3; v_gene: TRBV11-3; len: 18; abundance: NA; d_gene: NA; CDR3aa: CASSQTLSTGWGTDTQYF; CDR3nt: TGTGCCAGCAGCCAAACCTTGAGTACAGGTTGGGGGACGGATACGCAGTATTTT
j_gene: TRBJ1-5; v_gene: TRBV19; len: 12; abundance: NA; d_gene: NA; CDR3aa: CASSDGVQPQHF; CDR3nt: TGTGCCAGTAGTGACGGTGTTCAGCCCCAGCATTTT
j_gene: TRBJ2-3; v_gene: TRBV6-1; len: 15; abundance: NA; d_gene: NA; CDR3aa: CASRHQGPGTDTQYF; CDR3nt: TGTGCCAGCAGGCACCAGGGGCCCGGCACAGATACGCAGTATTTT
j_gene: TRBJ1-1; v_gene: TRBV5-1; len: 14; abundance: NA; d_gene: NA; CDR3aa: CASGRGGQDTEAFF; CDR3nt: TGCGCCAGCGGACGGGGAGGGCAGGACACTGAAGCTTTCTTT
j_gene: TRBJ2-6; v_gene: TRBV11-3; len: 18; abundance: NA; d_gene: NA; CDR3aa: CASSLDQGGTAGANVLTF; CDR3nt: TGTGCCAGCAGCTTAGACCAAGGCGGGACAGCTGGGGCCAACGTCCTGACTTTC
j_gene: TRBJ2-5; v_gene: TRBV5-1; len: 18; abundance: NA; d_gene: TRBD1; CDR3aa: CASSSTGTGLGGQETQYF; CDR3nt: TGCGCCAGCAGCTCCACCGGGACAGGGCTGGGTGGCCAAGAGACCCAGTACTTC
j_gene: TRBJ1-2; v_gene: TRBV5-1; len: 15; abundance: NA; d_gene: NA; CDR3aa: CASSSLPDTRYGYTF; CDR3nt: TGCGCCAGCAGCTCCTTACCGGACACCAGATATGGCTACACCTTC
j_gene: TRBJ1-3; v_gene: TRBV4-2; len: 17; abundance: few; d_gene: NA; CDR3aa: CASSQVGVMNSGNTIYF; CDR3nt: TGTGCCAGCAGCCAAGTCGGAGTCATGAACTCTGGAAACACCATATATTTT
j_gene: TRBJ2-5; v_gene: TRBV6-1; len: 14; abundance: NA; d_gene: TRBD2; CDR3aa: CASGRVAGRETQYF; CDR3nt: TGTGCCAGCGGCCGAGTAGCGGGGCGGGAGACCCAGTACTTC
j_gene: TRBJ1-1; v_gene: TRBV19; len: 13; abundance: NA; d_gene: NA; CDR3aa: CASSMQGETEAFF; CDR3nt: TGTGCCAGTAGTATGCAGGGCGAGACAGAAGCTTTCTTT
j_gene: TRBJ1-2; v_gene: TRBV18; len: 13; abundance: NA; d_gene: NA; CDR3aa: CASSPTGNYGYTF; CDR3nt: TGTGCCAGCTCACCCACAGGGAACTATGGCTACACCTTC
j_gene: TRBJ1-2; v_gene: TRBV2; len: 13; abundance: NA; d_gene: NA; CDR3aa: CALGGGRLYGYTF; CDR3nt: TGTGCCCTCGGGGGGGGCCGTCTCTATGGCTACACCTTC
j_gene: TRBJ2-7; v_gene: TRBV15; len: 16; abundance: NA; d_gene: NA; CDR3aa: CATSRDHAGFNYEQYF; CDR3nt: TGTGCCACCAGCAGAGATCACGCAGGCTTTAATTACGAGCAGTACTTC
j_gene: TRBJ1-6; v_gene: TRBV27; len: 16; abundance: NA; d_gene: TRBD1; CDR3aa: CASSRTGTGWNSPLHF; CDR3nt: TGTGCCAGCAGCCGAACCGGGACAGGGTGGAATTCACCCCTCCACTTT
j_gene: TRBJ1-1; v_gene: TRBV19; len: 15; abundance: NA; d_gene: TRBD1; CDR3aa: CASAPGDRAYTEAFF; CDR3nt: TGTGCCAGTGCCCCCGGGGACAGGGCATACACTGAAGCTTTCTTT
j_gene: TRBJ1-3; v_gene: TRBV5-1; len: 16; abundance: NA; d_gene: NA; CDR3aa: CASRPREGASGNTIYF; CDR3nt: TGCGCCAGCAGACCGCGGGAAGGGGCGTCTGGAAACACCATATATTTT
j_gene: TRBJ1-1; v_gene: TRBV7-2; len: 15; abundance: once; d_gene: NA; CDR3aa: CASSLAPGVSTEAFF; CDR3nt: TGTGCCAGCAGCTTAGCCCCGGGGGTTAGCACTGAAGCTTTCTTT
j_gene: TRBJ1-2; v_gene: TRBV7-9; len: 13; abundance: NA; d_gene: NA; CDR3aa: CASSLQDRYGYTF; CDR3nt: TGTGCCAGCAGCTTGCAGGACCGTTATGGCTACACCTTC
j_gene: TRBJ2-5; v_gene: TRBV2; len: 13; abundance: NA; d_gene: TRBD1; CDR3aa: CASSSDRVETQYF; CDR3nt: TGTGCCAGCAGTTCCGACAGGGTGGAGACCCAGTACTTC
j_gene: TRBJ1-2; v_gene: TRBV25-1; len: 15; abundance: few; d_gene: NA; CDR3aa: CASSEFTQGTRGYTF; CDR3nt: TGTGCCAGCAGTGAATTTACGCAGGGCACGAGGGGCTACACCTTC